Below are 29 T cell receptor beta chains sequenced from a single sample in a study of radiotherapy plus CTLA-4 blockade in lung cancer. Sequenced by immunoSEQ multiplex PCR; TCRdb stores in-frame clones only, minus some. The profile covers over 45,000 clones, with around 79% appearing a single time and roughly 17% taken by the ten largest. Material: peripheral blood, obtained from a patient treated with radiotherapy plus ipilimumab. These TCRs come from a human donor with non-small cell lung cancer who had a complete response to radiotherapy plus ipilimumab.

The chain is built from TRBV18 and TRBJ1-1, with D possibly matching TRBD1 (5 bases). CDR3 size: 15 residues. Germline CDR1 KGHSH, CDR2 LQKENI. V lost 4 bases and J 0 bases, leaving 12 bases between the germline ends. Written as DNA, the CDR3 is TGTGCCAGCTCACTCCAGACAGAGATGAACACTGAAGCTTTCTTT. It translates to CASSLQTEMNTEAFF.

This chain joins TRBV19 and TRBJ2-2, with D tentatively TRBD1 (7 bases). The CDR3 consists of 15 residues. Germline values: CDR1 LNHDA, CDR2 SQIVND (reference sequence). V was shortened by 5 bases and J by 4 bases, with 14 bases between the two germline ends. CDR3 sequence: CASSGGGKGTGELFF. Written as DNA, the CDR3 is TGTGCCAGTAGTGGAGGGGGCAAAGGCACCGGGGAGCTGTTTTTT. Supplemented by reference TRBV19 and TRBJ2-2, the full variable domain reads DGGITQSPKYLFRKEGQNVTLSCEQNLNHDAMYWYRQDPGQGLRLIYYSQIVNDFQKGDIAEGYSVSREKKESFPLTVTSAQKNPTAFYLCASSGGGKGTGELFFGEGSRLTVL.

In its sample, this clone was seen once. This chain connects TRBV7-2 to TRBJ2-6; D is perhaps TRBD2 (6 bases). The ends were cut back, 5 bases at V and 3 bases at J, with 17 bases in the middle. CDR1 SGHTA and CDR2 FQGNSA come from the germline V gene. This CDR3 comprises 17 residues. In DNA, the CDR3 is TGTGCCAGCAGCACCACGGGCGGGGCTAGTGGGGCCAACGTCCTGACTTTC. Protein sequence: CASSTTGGASGANVLTF.

V is TRBV9 and J is TRBJ2-2; tentatively, D is TRBD2 (5 bases). Trimming shortened V by 2 bases and J by 7 bases, and 15 bases separated the two germline ends. CDR3 length equals 15 residues. Germline loops: CDR1 SGDLS, CDR2 YYNGEE. CDR3: CASSVVSRGSGELFF. DNA of the CDR3: TGTGCCAGCAGCGTGGTTTCAAGAGGGAGCGGGGAGCTGTTTTTT.

The chain combines TRBV6-1 with TRBJ2-7, with D unclear. Germline CDR1 is MNHNS and CDR2 is SASEGT. Trimming left V 0 bases short and J 3 bases short, with 6 bases between. The CDR3 loop spans 13 amino acids. CDR3 sequence (DNA): TGTGCCAGCAGTGAAGCGCGCTACTACGAGCAGTACGTC. Amino acids: CASSEARYYEQYV.

This clone was observed a single time. V usage is TRBV10-3 and J usage is TRBJ2-3, with 8 bases that match TRBD1. Germline assignment: CDR1 ENHRY and CDR2 SYGVKD. J lost 6 bases, V lost 3 bases, and 5 bases had no gene match. This CDR3 is built from 14 residues. For the CDR3, the DNA is TGTGCCATCAGTGATCGGGACAGGAGGGATACGCAGTATTTT. Its protein is CAISDRDRRDTQYF.

The chain joins TRBV7-2 to TRBJ2-1; no clear D. The CDR3 spans 13 residues. Germline lookup yields CDR1 SGHTA and CDR2 FQGNSA. Trimming shortened V by 7 bases and J by 6 bases, and 13 bases separated the two germline ends. CDR3 coding DNA: TGTGCCAGCACCTCCAACTATCTCAATGAGCAGTTCTTC. Protein product: CASTSNYLNEQFF.

This sequence joins TRBV19 and TRBJ2-7; TRBD2 matches 11 bases. In germline, CDR1 is LNHDA, CDR2 SQIVND (reference sequence). This CDR3 is 16 amino acids long. The CDR3 protein is CPKLPAGTSGEYEQYV. The DNA for the CDR3 is TGTCCGAAACTCCCCGCCGGGACTAGCGGAGAGTACGAGCAGTACGTC.

J is TRBJ2-5 and V is TRBV13; D is perhaps TRBD1 (5 bases). From germline, CDR1 is PRHDT and CDR2 FYEKMQ (reference sequence). The V end was cut by 3 bases, the J end by 2 bases, with 10 bases between. The CDR3 length is 14 residues. In DNA form, the CDR3 reads TGTGCCAGCAGCTTTACGGACAATCAAGAGACCCAGTACTTC. Translation gives CASSFTDNQETQYF.

The rearrangement links TRBV5-6 to TRBJ2-5; 7 bases are shared with TRBD2. Germline CDR1 is SGHDT and CDR2 is YYEEEE. The CDR3 length is 14 residues. J lost 5 bases, V lost 4 bases, and 8 bases had no gene match. CDR3 sequence reads: CASSKVQRGETQYF. The CDR3 DNA reads TGTGCCAGCAGCAAAGTCCAGCGGGGCGAGACCCAGTACTTC.

This sequence joins TRBV19 and TRBJ1-1, with 8 bases that match TRBD1. The germline gives CDR1 LNHDA, CDR2 SQIVND (reference sequence). J was trimmed by 0 bases and V by 5 bases; bases with no gene match: 20. The length of the CDR3 is 20 residues. The chain's CDR3 is CASSVRPGQGLAAMNTEAFF. Written as DNA, the CDR3 is TGTGCCAGTAGTGTCCGCCCTGGACAGGGCCTTGCAGCTATGAACACTGAAGCTTTCTTT. Together with reference TRBV19 and TRBJ1-1, the CDR3 gives the full variable domain: DGGITQSPKYLFRKEGQNVTLSCEQNLNHDAMYWYRQDPGQGLRLIYYSQIVNDFQKGDIAEGYSVSREKKESFPLTVTSAQKNPTAFYLCASSVRPGQGLAAMNTEAFFGQGTRLTVV.

This rearrangement joins TRBV7-2 to TRBJ1-1; D is ambiguous. Trimming removed 1 base from V and 5 bases from J, with 11 bases in between. CDR3 length: 14 residues. CDR1 and CDR2 (germline): SGHTA, FQGNSA. CDR3 DNA sequence: TGTGCCAGCAGCTTAGATCCCGCCCGGACTGAAGCTTTCTTT. As protein: CASSLDPARTEAFF.

The chain carries TRBV7-9 and TRBJ2-2, with D perhaps matching TRBD1 (6 bases). Germline lookup yields CDR1 SEHNR and CDR2 FQNEAQ (reference sequence). The V end was cut by 1 base, the J end by 6 bases, with 15 bases between. The CDR3 contains 16 residues. CDR3 DNA sequence: TGTGCCAGCAGCTTAGTGGCAGGGGCGCTGGCCGGGGAGCTGTTTTTT. Protein product: CASSLVAGALAGELFF.

This chain uses TRBV6-1 with TRBJ2-3; D uncertain. The V gene's germline CDR1 is MNHNS and CDR2 SASEGT. The CDR3 runs to 14 residues. Trimming stripped 2 bases from V and 4 bases from J, with 10 bases between. CDR3 nucleotides: TGTGCCAGCAGTGAAAGTTTTCAGGCAGATACGCAGTATTTT. Its translation is CASSESFQADTQYF.

J is TRBJ1-4 and V is TRBV6-6; no firm D call. This CDR3 comprises 15 residues. Between the trimmed V and J ends, which lost 6 bases and 7 bases, there was a span of 18 bases. Germline CDR1 reads MNHNY; CDR2 reads SVGAGI (reference sequence). CDR3 amino acids: CASRPRAGSTEKLFF. The CDR3 DNA reads as TGTGCCAGCAGACCCCGGGCGGGAAGTACTGAAAAACTGTTTTTT.

The chain has TRBV7-8 and TRBJ1-1; weak D call: TRBD1 (6 bases). Trimming took off 3 bases at V and 1 base at J, with 9 bases between the two ends. This CDR3 has 14 amino acids. The germline V gene encodes CDR1 SGHVS and CDR2 FQNEAQ. This CDR3 is CASSFRRGNTEAFF. In DNA, the CDR3 is TGTGCCAGCAGCTTCCGCAGGGGGAACACTGAAGCTTTCTTT.

The genes are TRBV19 and TRBJ1-1; no firm D call. CDR3 size: 15 residues. V was pared by 7 bases and J by 1 base, with 16 bases between. Germline V CDR1 and CDR2: LNHDA, SQIVND (reference sequence). CDR3 nucleotide sequence: TGTGCCAGTACCGAGTCTCCCGGGAGGAACACTGAAGCTTTCTTT. This sequence encodes CASTESPGRNTEAFF.

V usage is TRBV5-1 and J usage is TRBJ2-2, with a possible D match to TRBD2 (5 bases). Trimming shortened V by 3 bases and J by 7 bases, and 13 bases separated the two germline ends. The germline CDR1 and CDR2 sequences are SGHRS and YFSETQ. The length of the CDR3 is 14 residues. The CDR3, as DNA: TGCGCCAGCAGCTCTCGGGGTCGAGGCGGGGAGCTGTTTTTT. As protein: CASSSRGRGGELFF. Complete variable domain (other parts from reference TRBV5-1 and TRBJ2-2): KAGVTQTPRYLIKTRGQQVTLSCSPISGHRSVSWYQQTPGQGLQFLFEYFSETQRNKGNFPGRFSGRQFSNSRSEMNVSTLELGDSALYLCASSSRGRGGELFFGEGSRLTVL.

The CDR3 sequence is CATSRDGAAYEQYF. Here the CDR3 DNA reads TGTGCCACCAGCAGAGATGGGGCAGCCTACGAGCAGTACTTC. The rearrangement joins TRBV15 to TRBJ2-7; D is perhaps TRBD1 (5 bases). The CDR3 extends over 14 amino acids. V gave up 0 bases and J gave up 2 bases, with 8 bases separating them. CDR1 is LNHNV and CDR2 is YYDKDF in the germline V gene (reference sequence).

V usage is TRBV7-9 and J usage is TRBJ2-3; 7 bases line up with TRBD2. This CDR3 region has 15 residues. V was clipped by 5 bases and J by 1 base; unmatched bases: 6. CDR1 is SEHNR, CDR2 FQNEAQ, per germline (reference sequence). The CDR3 sequence is CASSATSARTDTQYF. CDR3 in DNA: TGTGCCAGCAGCGCTACTAGCGCCCGCACAGATACGCAGTATTTT. The whole variable domain, filled in from reference TRBV7-9 and TRBJ2-3, reads DTGVSQNPRHKITKRGQNVTFRCDPISEHNRLYWYRQTLGQGPEFLTYFQNEAQLEKSRLLSDRFSAERPKGSFSTLEIQRTEQGDSAMYLCASSATSARTDTQYFGPGTRLTVL.

This clone has more than one count but fewer than ten. The CDR3 bases are TGTGCCAGTAGTATGTCCGGGTCGGGCACTGAAGCTTTCTTT. It encodes CASSMSGSGTEAFF. The chain has TRBV19 and TRBJ1-1; D is unresolved. The CDR3 length is 14 residues. V lost 3 bases and J 4 bases, leaving 12 bases between the germline ends. Germline CDR1 and CDR2: LNHDA and SQIVND (reference sequence). The variable domain in full, completed from reference TRBV19 and TRBJ1-1, reads DGGITQSPKYLFRKEGQNVTLSCEQNLNHDAMYWYRQDPGQGLRLIYYSQIVNDFQKGDIAEGYSVSREKKESFPLTVTSAQKNPTAFYLCASSMSGSGTEAFFGQGTRLTVV.

The rearrangement joins TRBV10-1 to TRBJ2-1; D ambiguous. V shed 10 bases and J shed 8 bases, with 18 bases lying between them. The CDR3 runs to 13 residues. Germline CDR1 is WNHNN and CDR2 is SYGVQD (reference sequence). This CDR3 is CATARGGDYEQFF. In DNA form, the CDR3 reads TGCGCCACCGCGCGAGGTGGAGACTATGAGCAGTTCTTC.

The chain couples TRBV2 to TRBJ2-5; 13 nucleotides match TRBD2. The CDR3 totals 15 residues. J gave up 0 bases and V 7 bases, and 2 bases lay outside the gene matches. Germline CDR1 and CDR2: SNHLY and FYNNEI. The CDR3 DNA sequence: TGTGCCAGCAAGGGACTAGCGGGATACCAAGAGACCCAGTACTTC. Protein: CASKGLAGYQETQYF.

This rearrangement joins TRBV18 to TRBJ1-4; the match to TRBD1 covers 7 bases. J was trimmed by 4 bases and V by 0 bases; bases with no gene match: 8. The CDR3 loop spans 17 amino acids. Germline loops: CDR1 KGHSH, CDR2 LQKENI. CDR3 residues: CASSPPPTGEYNEKLFF. Here the CDR3 DNA reads TGTGCCAGCTCACCACCCCCCACAGGGGAGTATAATGAAAAACTGTTTTTT. Drawing the rest from reference TRBV18 and TRBJ1-4, the complete variable domain is NAGVMQNPRHLVRRRGQEARLRCSPMKGHSHVYWYRQLPEEGLKFMVYLQKENIIDESGMPKERFSAEFPKEGPSILRIQQVVRGDSAAYFCASSPPPTGEYNEKLFFGSGTQLSVL.

The chain combines TRBV12-2 with TRBJ1-2. TRBV12-2 is a documented pseudogene. CDR3 size: 16 residues. The CDR3 region has the DNA TGTGCAAGTCCCTTGCCGGGGAGGGGCGAAAACTATGGCTACACCTTC. It encodes CASPLPGRGENYGYTF.

This rearrangement joins TRBV7-9 to TRBJ1-2; D might be TRBD1 (6 bases). CDR1 and CDR2 (germline): SEHNR, FQNEAQ (reference sequence). The CDR3 loop spans 14 amino acids. Trimming pared 5 bases from V and 8 bases from J, leaving 18 bases between. CDR3 sequence reads: CASSDTPQGEGYTF. CDR3 nucleotide sequence: TGTGCCAGCAGCGATACTCCACAGGGCGAGGGCTACACCTTC.

This clone was seen just once. V gene TRBV30 combines with J gene TRBJ1-2; TRBD1 matches 7 bases. CDR1 GTSNPN and CDR2 SVGIG come from the germline V gene (reference sequence). There are 11 residues in the CDR3. V trimming: 5 bases; J trimming: 7 bases; junction bases outside the gene matches: 4. CDR3 sequence reads: CAWGTAVGYTF. For the CDR3, the DNA is TGTGCCTGGGGGACAGCCGTTGGCTACACCTTC.

This chain joins TRBV27 and TRBJ1-5, with no clear D. Germline V lookup: CDR1 MNHEY, CDR2 SMNVEV (reference sequence). The CDR3 has 14 amino acids. Trimming stripped 5 bases from V and 0 bases from J, with 8 bases between. CDR3 region: CASSTQASNQPQHF. CDR3 DNA: TGTGCCAGCAGTACCCAAGCTAGCAATCAGCCCCAGCATTTT.

This sequence joins TRBV5-1 and TRBJ2-3; TRBD1 aligns across 7 bases. The CDR3 loop spans 15 amino acids. J gave up 6 bases and V 3 bases, and 10 bases lay outside the gene matches. Per germline, CDR1 SGHRS and CDR2 YFSETQ. The CDR3 here is CASSSTGADRDTQYF. The CDR3 nucleotides read TGCGCCAGCAGCTCTACAGGGGCTGACCGGGATACGCAGTATTTT.